This T cell receptor (beta chain) was documented in a study of human T cells and chemical hapten exposure. The CDR3 is 17 amino acids. V was cut by 1 base and J by 0 bases, with 10 bases left in between. Germline V CDR1 and CDR2: SNHLY, FYNNEI. The time point here: patch test 1, 2 weeks after DPC sensitization. Treatment meaning: therapeutic diphenylcyclopropenone sensitization with weekly scalp DPC. TCRdb used MiXCR to reprocess the RACE reads, holding one entry per CDR3 protein. Altogether around 380,000 distinct CDR3 sequences are present, approximately 5.1% being singletons, with the ten largest covering over 2%.

The sequence came from a woman aged 45-65 years with alopecia areata. Some clones in this sample may be carry-over from other donors' samples. The sample consisted of whole blood, taken in connection with sensitization to the hapten diphenylcyclopropenone (DPC). The V call is TRBV2, the J call TRBJ2-6; no firm D call. The CDR3 nucleotides are TGTGCCAGCAGTGAAGAGGACGTAAGCTCTGGGGCCAACGTCCTGACTTTC. Translated, it gives CASSEEDVSSGANVLTF. Full variable domain (remainder filled in from reference TRBV2 and TRBJ2-6): EPEVTQTPSHQVTQMGQEVILRCVPISNHLYFYWYRQILGQKVEFLVSFYNNEISEKSEIFDDQFSVERPDGSNFTLKIRSTKLEDSAMYFCASSEEDVSSGANVLTFGAGSRLTVL.